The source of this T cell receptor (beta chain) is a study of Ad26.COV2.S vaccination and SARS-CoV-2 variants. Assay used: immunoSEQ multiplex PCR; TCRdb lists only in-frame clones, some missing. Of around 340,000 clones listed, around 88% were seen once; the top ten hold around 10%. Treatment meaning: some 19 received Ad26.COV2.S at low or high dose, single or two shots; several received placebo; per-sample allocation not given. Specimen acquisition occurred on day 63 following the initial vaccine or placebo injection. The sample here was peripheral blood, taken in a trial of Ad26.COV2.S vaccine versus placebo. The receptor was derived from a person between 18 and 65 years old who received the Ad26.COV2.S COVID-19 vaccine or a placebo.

The CDR3: CASSLMLGQGHEQYF. The DNA for the CDR3 is TGCGCCAGCAGCTTGATGTTGGGACAGGGGCACGAGCAGTACTTC. This sequence joins TRBV5-1 and TRBJ2-7; 10 bases line up with TRBD1. The V segment lost 1 base and the J segment 5 bases; nucleotides outside the gene matches: 6. This CDR3 is built from 15 residues. In germline, CDR1 is SGHRS, CDR2 YFSETQ.